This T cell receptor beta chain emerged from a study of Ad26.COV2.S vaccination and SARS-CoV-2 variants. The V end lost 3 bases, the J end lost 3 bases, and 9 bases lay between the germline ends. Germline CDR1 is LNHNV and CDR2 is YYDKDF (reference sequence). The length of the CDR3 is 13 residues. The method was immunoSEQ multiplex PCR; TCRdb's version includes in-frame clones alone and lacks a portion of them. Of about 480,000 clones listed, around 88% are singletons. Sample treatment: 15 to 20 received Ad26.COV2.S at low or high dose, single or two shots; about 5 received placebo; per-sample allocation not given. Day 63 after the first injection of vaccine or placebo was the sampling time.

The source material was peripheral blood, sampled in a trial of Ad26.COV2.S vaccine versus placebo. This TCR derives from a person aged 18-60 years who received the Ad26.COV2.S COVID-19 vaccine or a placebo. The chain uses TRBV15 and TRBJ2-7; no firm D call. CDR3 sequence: CATSSNLFYEQYF. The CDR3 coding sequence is TGTGCCACCAGCAGCAACCTCTTCTACGAGCAGTACTTC.